The entry below describes one T cell receptor beta chain. Original handling: Using reference gene primer amplification, nucleated cell counts were estimated. Clones were sequenced by immunoSEQ multiplex PCR, and TCRdb holds only the in-frame ones, with some missing. V, J and clone size derive from that table, while D and trimming were established from the DNA sequence. The data hold roughly 260,000 clones, with about 80% observed a single time. Germline V gene data show CDR1 as SGHRS and CDR2 as YFSETQ. V shed 1 base and J 9 bases; nucleotides not matched to a gene: 10. The CDR3 loop spans 16 amino acids. Participant reports of clinical history set cohort assignment. Exposed study participants had met a COVID-19 case within 2 weeks before entry. This sample is part of a study of blood T cell repertoires in COVID-19. Across the whole study: Some COVID-19 samples were acute and others convalescent; all came from the United States, Italy and Spain.

This sequence was found in a woman aged 40 to 50 who had been exposed to COVID-19. The chain joins TRBV5-1 to TRBJ2-4; 10 bases align to TRBD2. Sequenced input: PBMCs or T cells enriched from blood (not recorded which). The CDR3 here is CASSLRLAGDRSIQYF. In DNA form, the CDR3 reads TGCGCCAGCAGCTTGCGGCTAGCGGGGGATCGGAGCATTCAGTACTTC.